This TCR beta chain was sequenced during a study of cytomegalovirus exposure and HLA in healthy donors. About this clone: The antigen is not known.

V dropped 2 bases and J dropped 4; count of bases not matched to a gene: 10. There are 16 residues in the CDR3. Germline V gene data show CDR1 as MNHNS and CDR2 as SASEGT. Overall study findings and caveats: A few chains linked to CMV were shown in vitro to be specific for CMV antigens. Further analysis was carried out later, and it showed several of the most significant clusters appearing linked to common viral pathogens.

The PCR employed 60 Vbeta primers together with 13 Jbeta primers. Data came from immunoSEQ multiplex PCR; TCRdb stores just in-frame clones and leaves some out. The sample has roughly 130,000 clones, roughly 68% seen once. The receptor was isolated from a woman aged 45-60 years in good health and CMV-seropositive. The source material was PBMCs. The rearrangement uses TRBV6-1 and TRBJ2-5, with 7 positions matching TRBD1. The CDR3 DNA is TGTGCCAGCAGTGAACGGGTTAACAGGGGACGAGAGACCCAGTACTTC. This sequence encodes CASSERVNRGRETQYF.